The clone carrying this T cell receptor (beta chain) was seen repeatedly, ten times or more. The protocol was immunoSEQ multiplex PCR, while the TCRdb copy is restricted to in-frame clones and leaves out a portion. This sample has roughly 99,000 clones, with more than 70% found just once. Trimming stripped 8 bases from V and 1 base from J, with 14 bases between. The germline V gene encodes CDR1 MNHEY and CDR2 SVGAGI. The CDR3 contains 15 residues. These data originate in a study of blood T cell repertoires in COVID-19. This receptor was obtained from a man aged 50 to 59 with active or convalescent COVID-19. The chain uses TRBV6-5 and TRBJ2-2; tentative D call: TRBD1 (5 bases). Sequenced input: peripheral blood. The CDR3: CASASSRENTGELFF. DNA for the CDR3: TGTGCCAGCGCCAGTTCCAGGGAGAACACCGGGGAGCTGTTTTTT.